Following are 15 T cell receptor beta chains from one sample sequenced in a study of cytotoxic CD8 clonotypes in ibrutinib-treated CLL. TCRdb keeps only in-frame clones here, not all; method: immunoSEQ multiplex PCR. The data show 76,000 or so clones, around 78% seen once. This specimen was PBMCs, taken after 24 months of ibrutinib treatment. The receptors here all came from a human donor with chronic lymphocytic leukemia.

V usage is TRBV5-1 and J usage is TRBJ2-1; D may be TRBD1 (6 bases). The V end was cut by 4 bases, the J end by 0 bases, with 8 bases between. In germline, CDR1 is SGHRS, CDR2 YFSETQ. The CDR3 runs to 14 residues. The CDR3 nucleotides read TGCGCCAGCAGCGGGGGCCTCTCCTACAATGAGCAGTTCTTC. This codes for CASSGGLSYNEQFF.

Here the CDR3 DNA reads TGTGCCAGCAAAGCCGGGGCAGGGCGAGGTGAAAAACTGTTTTTT. Its protein is CASKAGAGRGEKLFF. The chain couples TRBV5-4 to TRBJ1-4; tentative D call: TRBD1 (5 bases). Trimming cost V 6 bases and J 7 bases, with 19 bases left between them. Germline V lookup: CDR1 SGHNT, CDR2 YYREEE (reference sequence). There are 15 residues in the CDR3.

The chain links TRBV28 to TRBJ2-1; 9 nucleotides match TRBD1. The CDR3 sequence is 14 residues long. Trimming at V came to 4 bases and at J to 7 bases, leaving 5 bases not matched to a gene. From germline, CDR1 is MDHEN and CDR2 SYDVKM. DNA of the CDR3: TGTGCCAGCAGTTACAGGGGGCTTTCGAATGAGCAGTTCTTC. Translating it yields CASSYRGLSNEQFF.

This chain joins TRBV29-1 and TRBJ2-3, with no clear D. Trimming took 4 bases from V and 4 from J, leaving 12 bases between them. The CDR3 spans 13 residues. From germline, CDR1 is SQVTM and CDR2 ANQGSEA. The CDR3 reads CSVVWPGADTQYF. CDR3 sequence (DNA): TGCAGCGTTGTATGGCCCGGTGCAGATACGCAGTATTTT.

Turning to this clone: A read error may account for a junction end that differs from germline. The DNA for the CDR3 is TGTGCTAGCAGCGCCCTAGCTTGGGGCGAGCAGTACTTC. Its translation: CASSALAWGEQYF. The chain recombines TRBV7-7 with TRBJ2-7; a weak D match, TRBD2 (5 bases). Germline V gene sequence: CDR1 SSHAT, CDR2 FNYEAQ (reference sequence). The CDR3 has 13 amino acids.

The chain employs TRBV6-1 and TRBJ2-7; D is undetermined. The V gene's germline CDR1 is MNHNS and CDR2 SASEGT. This CDR3 is built from 12 residues. Trimming pared 0 bases from V and 4 bases from J, leaving 4 bases between. As DNA, the CDR3 is TGTGCCAGCAGTGAAGCCGGGTACGAGCAGTACTTC. It codes for CASSEAGYEQYF.

V and J are TRBV30 and TRBJ1-4, with D unclear. Germline V gives CDR1 GTSNPN, CDR2 SVGIG (reference sequence). The CDR3 has 12 amino acids. The DNA of the CDR3 is TGTGCTGGAAGGCGGGGATATGAAAAACTGTTTTTT. It codes for CAGRRGYEKLFF.

This chain joins TRBV18 and TRBJ2-7; D assignment may be TRBD1 or TRBD2 (5 bases each). V gave up 2 bases and J gave up 3 bases, with 11 bases separating them. The CDR3 contains 14 residues. Germline-derived CDR1 and CDR2 are KGHSH and LQKENI. CDR3 in amino acids: CASSPWDGNYEQYF. DNA for the CDR3: TGTGCCAGCTCACCATGGGACGGTAACTACGAGCAGTACTTC.

The chain has TRBV10-3 and TRBJ2-5; 7 nucleotides match TRBD2. The CDR3 has 14 amino acids. In germline, CDR1 is ENHRY, CDR2 SYGVKD. V dropped 3 bases and J dropped 5; count of bases not matched to a gene: 6. CDR3 sequence reads: CAISDFSGRETQYF. CDR3 nucleotides: TGTGCCATCAGTGATTTTAGCGGGCGGGAGACCCAGTACTTC.

The rearrangement links TRBV6-5 to TRBJ2-1, with TRBD1 matching over 8 bases. The CDR3 extends over 15 amino acids. Germline V gives CDR1 MNHEY, CDR2 SVGAGI. The trim removed 6 bases at V and 9 bases at J, leaving 13 bases unmatched. The CDR3 region is CASRTRDRSLLEQFF. The CDR3 DNA reads TGTGCCAGCAGGACCCGGGACAGGTCCCTCCTTGAGCAGTTCTTC.

This clone is a singleton in its sample. This rearrangement joins TRBV6-5 to TRBJ1-2, with D tentatively TRBD1 (5 bases). Trimming removed 5 bases from V and 6 bases from J, with 13 bases in between. This CDR3 spans 13 amino acids. Germline-derived CDR1 and CDR2 are MNHEY and SVGAGI. The CDR3 protein is CASSLQGLHGYTF. CDR3 bases: TGTGCCAGCAGTCTTCAGGGTTTGCATGGCTACACCTTC.

This chain's CDR3 is CASRGLRLAKNIQYF. The CDR3 DNA sequence: TGTGCCAGCAGGGGCCTGAGGTTAGCCAAAAACATTCAGTACTTC. The V and J genes are TRBV2 and TRBJ2-4; the D is unclear. The CDR3 covers 15 residues. Trimming cost V 6 bases and J 0 bases, with 12 bases left between them. Germline V CDR1 and CDR2: SNHLY, FYNNEI.

This chain uses TRBV2 with TRBJ2-1; TRBD1 agrees at 7 bases. V was clipped by 3 bases and J by 7 bases; unmatched bases: 3. CDR3 length equals 13 residues. From germline, CDR1 is SNHLY and CDR2 FYNNEI. The CDR3 DNA sequence: TGTGCCAGCAGTGAGGGCAGGGGGAATGAGCAGTTCTTC. The encoded protein is CASSEGRGNEQFF.

The table lists this clone with a few counts. The V and J genes are TRBV21-1 and TRBJ1-5. TRBV21-1 is flagged as a pseudogene. This CDR3 contains 13 residues. The CDR3 nucleotides read TGTGCCAGCACCTTACGGGGGAATCAGCCCCAGCATTTT. Protein sequence: CASTLRGNQPQHF.

V is TRBV5-1 and J is TRBJ2-1; 10 bases agree with TRBD2. CDR3 length: 16 amino acids. The J segment lost 8 bases and the V segment lost 0 bases, leaving 8 bases of the junction unmatched. Germline loops: CDR1 SGHRS, CDR2 YFSETQ. CDR3 sequence: CASSLAASGRTYEQFF. The CDR3 DNA reads TGCGCCAGCAGCTTGGCCGCTAGCGGGAGAACCTATGAGCAGTTCTTC.